This T cell receptor (beta chain) was identified during a study of spatial heterogeneity in lung cancer. Germline V gives CDR1 SGHTA, CDR2 FQGNSA. The CDR3 totals 13 residues. V gave up 5 bases and J gave up 6 bases, with 10 bases separating them. Time point: blood at routine non-recurrence follow-up after resection. TCRdb re-derived calls from the 5' RACE reads in MiXCR, one entry per CDR3 protein. The sample shows 1,200 or so distinct CDR3 sequences, 25% to 30% of them seen only once. The chain joins TRBV7-2 to TRBJ2-2; D remains ambiguous. The sample was PBMCs, taken at follow-up. The sequence derives from a male donor with early-stage non-small cell lung cancer. CDR3 bases: TGTGCCAGCAGCCCAGCCCCAGCCGGGGAGCTGTTTTTT. Translation gives CASSPAPAGELFF.